This is a list of T cell receptor beta chains from one sample in a study of T cell repertoires in cytomegalovirus infection. TCRdb itself ran the reads through MiXCR, one entry per CDR3 protein. Here the sample spans 750,000 to 950,000 distinct CDR3 sequences, 29% being singletons. These receptors have no identified antigens. The source was cultured CD8+ T cells from PBMCs, collected from culture after CMV antigen stimulation. The receptors here all came from a human donor in good health (CMV status not recorded). Some clones in this sample may be carry-over from other donors' samples. Both conserved end residues are part of each CDR3. D genes are given only for firm matches. Size values are once, few and many counts, or a class for expanded clones, and some rows have none.

D gene,clone size,V gene,J gene,CDR3 DNA,CDR3 protein
.,.,TRBV7-6,TRBJ1-5,TGTGCCAGCAGCTTGTCGGACAGTAGCAATCAGCCCCAGCATTTT,CASSLSDSSNQPQHF
TRBD1,.,TRBV6-5,TRBJ1-1,TGTGCCAGCAGCGACTCATGGACAGGGGGGAGTTTCATGGAAGCTTTCTTT,CASSDSWTGGSFMEAFF
.,.,TRBV7-2,TRBJ2-1,TGTGCCAGCAGCTTAGTGGGCAGGGACAATGAGCAGTTCTTC,CASSLVGRDNEQFF
TRBD2,many,TRBV7-2,TRBJ2-1,TGTGCCAGCAGCGCGGGGGGGGCGGGTAATGAGCAGTTCTTC,CASSAGGAGNEQFF
.,.,TRBV4-1,TRBJ1-1,TGCGCCAGCAGCCAAGATATAAGACAGGCCACTGAAGCTTTCTTT,CASSQDIRQATEAFF
TRBD2,.,TRBV2,TRBJ2-5,TGTGCCAGCAGTGGGGGAAGACTAGCGGAAGAGACCCAGTACTTC,CASSGGRLAEETQYF
TRBD2,.,TRBV12-3/TRBV12-4,TRBJ2-1,TGTGCCAGCAGTTTCTCGGGGGGTTTGGGTGAGCAGTTCTTC,CASSFSGGLGEQFF
.,few,TRBV11-3,TRBJ1-6,TGTGCCAGCAGCTCTACAGCTAAACACTATAATTCACCCCTCCACTTT,CASSSTAKHYNSPLHF
.,.,TRBV14,TRBJ2-7,TGTGCCAGCAGCCAAGTGGGAGTAGGGCACTACGAGCAGTACTTC,CASSQVGVGHYEQYF
.,.,TRBV2,TRBJ1-2,TGTGCCAGCAGTGAATACAGAGGCTTTAACTATGGCTACACCTTC,CASSEYRGFNYGYTF
.,.,TRBV18,TRBJ1-3,TGTGCCAGCTCACCACCGAGTAGATCTGGAAACACCATATATTTT,CASSPPSRSGNTIYF
.,.,TRBV27,TRBJ2-1,TGTGCCAGCAGTTGGACCCGCTCCTACAATGAGCAGTTCTTC,CASSWTRSYNEQFF
TRBD1,.,TRBV11-3,TRBJ2-5,TGTGCCAGCAGCTGGGGACAGGGAAGCCAAGAGACCCAGTACTTC,CASSWGQGSQETQYF
.,few,TRBV12-5,TRBJ1-1,TGTGCTAGTGGTTTTCGGGAGTCGTGGCCCGCTGAAGCTTTCTTT,CASGFRESWPAEAFF
TRBD1,.,TRBV27,TRBJ2-5,TGTGCCAGCAGTTCGGGACAGGAAGAGACCCAGTACTTC,CASSSGQEETQYF
.,few,TRBV7-2,TRBJ2-7,TGTGCCAGCAGCTCAGGGGACCACGAGCAGTACTTC,CASSSGDHEQYF
.,.,TRBV3-1,TRBJ2-2,TGTGCCAGCAGCCGGCGGCGGGGGCGCGTCACCGGGGAGCTGTTTTTT,CASSRRRGRVTGELFF
TRBD1,few,TRBV6-6,TRBJ2-2,TGTGCCAGCAGCCCCTATCCCGGGACAGTTAACACCGGGGAGCTGTTTTTT,CASSPYPGTVNTGELFF
.,.,TRBV3-1,TRBJ1-1,TGTGCCAGCAGCCAATATCGGTACACTGAAGCTTTCTTT,CASSQYRYTEAFF
.,.,TRBV28,TRBJ1-1,TGTGCCAGCAACCCCTGGGGGGGCGATACTGAAGCTTTCTTT,CASNPWGGDTEAFF
TRBD2,.,TRBV5-8,TRBJ2-1,TGTGCCAGCAGCGTGCGGGGGGGCCTCTACAATGAGCAGTTCTTC,CASSVRGGLYNEQFF
.,.,TRBV15,TRBJ1-5,TGTGCCACCAGCCTGGGACCGCAGCCCCAGCATTTT,CATSLGPQPQHF
.,.,TRBV6-1,TRBJ1-1,TGTGCCAGCAGTTACGATGAGTTCATGAACACTGAAGCTTTCTTT,CASSYDEFMNTEAFF
.,few,TRBV7-9,TRBJ2-5,TGTGCCAGCAGCTCCCAGGGCGCCGACTCTCAAGAGACCCAGTACTTC,CASSSQGADSQETQYF
.,.,TRBV2,TRBJ1-2,TGTGCCAGCCCCCGGCACAGGGACTATGGCTACACCTTC,CASPRHRDYGYTF
.,few,TRBV7-9,TRBJ2-2,TGTGCCAGCGGACGGACCGGGGAGCTGTTTTTT,CASGRTGELFF
TRBD2,few,TRBV7-6,TRBJ2-2,TGTGCCAGCAGCACCGGGATAGCGGGGTTCGACGGGGAGCTGTTTTTT,CASSTGIAGFDGELFF
.,few,TRBV6-6,TRBJ2-6,TGTGCCTGTGGCGTCCCCTCTGGGGCCAACGTCCTGACTTTC,CACGVPSGANVLTF